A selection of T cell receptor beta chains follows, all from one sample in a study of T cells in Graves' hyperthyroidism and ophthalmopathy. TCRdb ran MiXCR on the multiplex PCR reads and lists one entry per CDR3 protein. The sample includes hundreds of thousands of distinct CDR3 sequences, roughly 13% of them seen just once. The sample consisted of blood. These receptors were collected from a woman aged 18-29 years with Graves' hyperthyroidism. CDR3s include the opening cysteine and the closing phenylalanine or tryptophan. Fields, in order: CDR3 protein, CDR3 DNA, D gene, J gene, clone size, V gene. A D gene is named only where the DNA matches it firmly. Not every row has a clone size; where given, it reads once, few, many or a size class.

CDR3 protein: CASSPQSVGEQFF; CDR3 DNA: TGTGCCAGCAGCCCTCAAAGCGTCGGTGAGCAGTTCTTC; D gene: NA; J gene: TRBJ2-1; clone size: many; V gene: TRBV3-1
CDR3 protein: CASSSGAGNEQFF; CDR3 DNA: TGTGCCAGCAGTTCTGGAGCGGGCAATGAGCAGTTCTTC; D gene: NA; J gene: TRBJ2-1; clone size: many; V gene: TRBV12-3/TRBV12-4
CDR3 protein: CASSSRDRPAETQYF; CDR3 DNA: TGTGCCAGCAGTAGTCGGGACAGGCCAGCAGAGACCCAGTACTTC; D gene: TRBD1; J gene: TRBJ2-5; clone size: few; V gene: TRBV2
CDR3 protein: CASSPTLSGAKNIQYF; CDR3 DNA: TGTGCCAGCAGTCCGACCCTATCAGGGGCCAAAAACATTCAGTACTTC; D gene: NA; J gene: TRBJ2-4; clone size: many; V gene: TRBV12-3/TRBV12-4
CDR3 protein: CASSPGTSGMREQYF; CDR3 DNA: TGTGCCAGTAGTCCTGGGACTAGCGGGATGAGGGAGCAGTACTTC; D gene: TRBD2; J gene: TRBJ2-7; clone size: NA; V gene: TRBV19
CDR3 protein: CSVESREPYEQYF; CDR3 DNA: TGCAGCGTTGAGTCCAGGGAACCCTACGAGCAGTACTTC; D gene: NA; J gene: TRBJ2-7; clone size: few; V gene: TRBV29-1
CDR3 protein: CASLDHREQFF; CDR3 DNA: TGTGCCAGCTTAGATCATCGTGAGCAGTTCTTC; D gene: NA; J gene: TRBJ2-1; clone size: many; V gene: TRBV6-1
CDR3 protein: CASSLEQGSTDTQYF; CDR3 DNA: TGCGCCAGCAGCTTGGAACAGGGAAGCACAGATACGCAGTATTTT; D gene: NA; J gene: TRBJ2-3; clone size: many; V gene: TRBV5-1
CDR3 protein: CASSFTGGVETQYF; CDR3 DNA: TGTGCCAGCAGTTTTACAGGGGGCGTCGAGACCCAGTACTTC; D gene: TRBD1; J gene: TRBJ2-5; clone size: many; V gene: TRBV12-3/TRBV12-4
CDR3 protein: CATSESDRVNDGYTF; CDR3 DNA: TGTGCCACCAGTGAGTCGGACAGGGTTAACGATGGCTACACCTTC; D gene: TRBD1; J gene: TRBJ1-2; clone size: few; V gene: TRBV24-1
CDR3 protein: CASSYYVNTEAFF; CDR3 DNA: TGTGCCAGCAGTTATTACGTGAACACTGAAGCTTTCTTT; D gene: NA; J gene: TRBJ1-1; clone size: many; V gene: TRBV6-2/TRBV6-3
CDR3 protein: CASNRLAGGSGELFF; CDR3 DNA: TGTGCCAGCAACCGACTAGCGGGAGGTTCTGGGGAGCTGTTTTTT; D gene: TRBD2; J gene: TRBJ2-2; clone size: many; V gene: TRBV3-1
CDR3 protein: CASSLWNTEAFF; CDR3 DNA: TGTGCCAGCAGTTTATGGAACACTGAAGCTTTCTTT; D gene: NA; J gene: TRBJ1-1; clone size: many; V gene: TRBV28
CDR3 protein: CASSFLLSGANVLTF; CDR3 DNA: TGTGCCAGCAGCTTCTTGCTCTCTGGGGCCAACGTCCTGACTTTC; D gene: NA; J gene: TRBJ2-6; clone size: many; V gene: TRBV7-3
CDR3 protein: CASSAEAYEQYF; CDR3 DNA: TGTGCCAGCAGCGCCGAGGCCTACGAGCAGTACTTC; D gene: NA; J gene: TRBJ2-7; clone size: many; V gene: TRBV7-9
CDR3 protein: CSAPGLEVYEQYF; CDR3 DNA: TGCAGTGCACCGGGACTAGAAGTTTACGAGCAGTACTTC; D gene: TRBD2; J gene: TRBJ2-7; clone size: many; V gene: TRBV20-1
CDR3 protein: CASSQTRLAGEGEQYF; CDR3 DNA: TGCGCCAGCAGCCAGACCCGACTAGCGGGAGAAGGTGAGCAGTACTTC; D gene: TRBD2; J gene: TRBJ2-7; clone size: few; V gene: TRBV4-1
CDR3 protein: CASTDGGAGQPQHF; CDR3 DNA: TGTGCCAGCACCGACGGGGGCGCGGGTCAGCCCCAGCATTTT; D gene: NA; J gene: TRBJ1-5; clone size: few; V gene: TRBV12-3/TRBV12-4
CDR3 protein: CASSFDPGGAGNTIYF; CDR3 DNA: TGTGCCAGCAGTTTCGACCCCGGGGGGGCTGGAAACACCATATATTTT; D gene: NA; J gene: TRBJ1-3; clone size: many; V gene: TRBV28
CDR3 protein: CASLEGASGTTGELFF; CDR3 DNA: TGTGCCAGCCTCGAGGGGGCTAGCGGGACCACCGGGGAGCTGTTTTTT; D gene: TRBD2; J gene: TRBJ2-2; clone size: NA; V gene: TRBV2
CDR3 protein: CASSPDRAGYEQYF; CDR3 DNA: TGTGCCAGCAGCCCTGACAGGGCGGGATACGAGCAGTACTTC; D gene: NA; J gene: TRBJ2-7; clone size: many; V gene: TRBV7-8
CDR3 protein: CASSPGLVLATGELFF; CDR3 DNA: TGTGCCAGCAGCCCGGGACTTGTGCTAGCAACCGGGGAGCTGTTTTTT; D gene: NA; J gene: TRBJ2-2; clone size: few; V gene: TRBV5-6
CDR3 protein: CASSDRRNSPLHF; CDR3 DNA: TGTGCCAGCAGTGATCGGAGAAATTCACCCCTCCACTTT; D gene: NA; J gene: TRBJ1-6; clone size: many; V gene: TRBV2
CDR3 protein: CASSLEAGSYEQYF; CDR3 DNA: TGTGCCAGCAGCTTAGAGGCAGGTTCCTACGAGCAGTACTTC; D gene: NA; J gene: TRBJ2-7; clone size: many; V gene: TRBV5-1
CDR3 protein: CASSEWGGRLYEQYF; CDR3 DNA: TGTGCCAGCAGTGAATGGGGCGGGAGACTCTACGAGCAGTACTTC; D gene: TRBD2; J gene: TRBJ2-7; clone size: many; V gene: TRBV2
CDR3 protein: CSVPGLAINEQFF; CDR3 DNA: TGCAGTGTGCCGGGACTAGCTATTAATGAGCAGTTCTTC; D gene: TRBD2; J gene: TRBJ2-1; clone size: many; V gene: TRBV20-1
CDR3 protein: CSVGRRETQYF; CDR3 DNA: TGCAGCGTAGGGCGGCGAGAGACCCAGTACTTC; D gene: NA; J gene: TRBJ2-5; clone size: NA; V gene: TRBV29-1
CDR3 protein: CSAPIWTGANEQFF; CDR3 DNA: TGCAGTGCCCCCATCTGGACAGGGGCAAATGAGCAGTTCTTC; D gene: TRBD1; J gene: TRBJ2-1; clone size: many; V gene: TRBV20-1
CDR3 protein: CASSLERLAADEQYF; CDR3 DNA: TGTGCCAGCAGCTTAGAGCGACTAGCGGCCGACGAGCAGTACTTC; D gene: TRBD2; J gene: TRBJ2-7; clone size: many; V gene: TRBV7-8
CDR3 protein: CASREDRGRDEQYF; CDR3 DNA: TGTGCCAGCAGAGAGGACAGGGGGCGCGACGAGCAGTACTTC; D gene: TRBD1; J gene: TRBJ2-7; clone size: many; V gene: TRBV12-3/TRBV12-4
CDR3 protein: CASSLPWGQGARETQYF; CDR3 DNA: TGTGCCAGCAGCCTACCCTGGGGACAGGGGGCTCGAGAGACCCAGTACTTC; D gene: TRBD1; J gene: TRBJ2-5; clone size: many; V gene: TRBV7-9
CDR3 protein: CASSPRGQGKETQYF; CDR3 DNA: TGTGCCAGCAGCCCCCGGGGGCAGGGGAAAGAGACCCAGTACTTC; D gene: NA; J gene: TRBJ2-5; clone size: few; V gene: TRBV7-3
CDR3 protein: CASSPSTSGDNEQFF; CDR3 DNA: TGTGCCAGCAGTCCTTCGACTAGCGGGGACAATGAGCAGTTCTTC; D gene: TRBD2; J gene: TRBJ2-1; clone size: many; V gene: TRBV6-1
CDR3 protein: CASSVALARAPPEGNTIYF; CDR3 DNA: TGTGCCAGCAGCGTAGCCCTCGCTCGGGCACCCCCTGAAGGAAACACCATATATTTT; D gene: NA; J gene: TRBJ1-3; clone size: few; V gene: TRBV9
CDR3 protein: CASSSVGTRGQGYGYTF; CDR3 DNA: TGTGCCAGCAGCTCCGTCGGTACCAGGGGGCAGGGCTATGGCTACACCTTC; D gene: TRBD1; J gene: TRBJ1-2; clone size: NA; V gene: TRBV7-9
CDR3 protein: CASSQERRDRHYTF; CDR3 DNA: TGTGCCAGCAGCCAAGAAAGACGGGACAGACACTACACCTTC; D gene: TRBD1; J gene: TRBJ1-2; clone size: few; V gene: TRBV3-1